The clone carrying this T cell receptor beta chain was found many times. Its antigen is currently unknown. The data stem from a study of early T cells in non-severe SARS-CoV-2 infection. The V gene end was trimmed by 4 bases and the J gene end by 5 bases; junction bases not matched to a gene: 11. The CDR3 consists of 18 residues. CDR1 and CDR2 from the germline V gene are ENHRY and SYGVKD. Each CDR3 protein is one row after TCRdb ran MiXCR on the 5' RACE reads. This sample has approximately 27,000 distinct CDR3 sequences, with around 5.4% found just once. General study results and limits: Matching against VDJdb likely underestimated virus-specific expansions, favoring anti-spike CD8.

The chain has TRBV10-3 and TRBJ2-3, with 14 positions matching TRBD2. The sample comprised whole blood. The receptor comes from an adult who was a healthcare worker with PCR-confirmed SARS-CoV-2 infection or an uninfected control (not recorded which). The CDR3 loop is CAISAATGLAGVGDTQYF. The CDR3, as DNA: TGTGCCATCAGTGCTGCTACGGGACTAGCGGGGGTGGGAGATACGCAGTATTTT.